This TCR beta chain was sequenced for a study of control samples from healthy donors and cancer patients. Profiling relied on immunoSEQ multiplex PCR, and the TCRdb table lists in-frame clones only, not all of them. The data contain roughly 190,000 clones, 90% to 95% of them singletons. The CDR3 is 15 residues long. Germline-derived CDR1 and CDR2 are SGDLS and YYNGEE. Trimming cost V 0 bases and J 8 bases, with 14 bases left between them. This clonotype was obtained from a woman aged 25 to 39 in good health. The chain combines TRBV9 with TRBJ1-4, with D perhaps matching TRBD1 (5 bases). The sample comprised blood. CDR3 protein: CASSVDGARDEKLFF. The CDR3 DNA reads as TGTGCCAGCAGCGTAGACGGGGCGCGAGACGAAAAACTGTTTTTT.